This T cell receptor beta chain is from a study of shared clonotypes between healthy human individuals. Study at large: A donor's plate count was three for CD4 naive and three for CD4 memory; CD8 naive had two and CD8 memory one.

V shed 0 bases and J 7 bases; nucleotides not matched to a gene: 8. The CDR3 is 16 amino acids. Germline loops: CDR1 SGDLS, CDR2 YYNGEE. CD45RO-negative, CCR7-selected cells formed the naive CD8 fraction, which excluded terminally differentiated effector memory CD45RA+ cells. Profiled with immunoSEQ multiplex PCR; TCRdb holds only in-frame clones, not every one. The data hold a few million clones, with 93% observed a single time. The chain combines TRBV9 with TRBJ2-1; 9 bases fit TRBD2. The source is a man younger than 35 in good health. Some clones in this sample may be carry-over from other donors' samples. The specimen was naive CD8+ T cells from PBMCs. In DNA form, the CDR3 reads TGTGCCAGCAGCGTAGTGGGTAGCGGGAGCTTTAATGAGCAGTTCTTC. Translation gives CASSVVGSGSFNEQFF.